The 12 T cell receptor beta chains listed next were all sequenced from one sample in a study of blood T cell repertoires in COVID-19. Produced via immunoSEQ multiplex PCR; TCRdb's table is partial and in-frame only. Of some 170,000 clones listed, over 60% are singletons. The sample comprised peripheral blood. All receptors derive from a man aged 55 to 70 with acute or convalescent COVID-19.

The chain combines TRBV3-1 (or the pseudogene TRBV3-2) with TRBJ1-2; 11 positions match TRBD1. This CDR3 has 16 residues. Germline V gene data show CDR1 as LGHDT and CDR2 as YNNKEL (reference sequence). V shed 6 bases, J shed 4 bases, and the junction held 10 bases outside the gene matches. The DNA of the CDR3 is TGTGCCAGCAGACAGACCGGGACAGGGGGTAGCTATGGCTACACCTTC. This translates into CASRQTGTGGSYGYTF.

This chain uses TRBV5-1 with TRBJ2-1; 7 bases line up with TRBD1. CDR1 SGHRS and CDR2 YFSETQ come from the germline V gene. Trimming cost V 6 bases and J 11 bases; bases outside gene matches: 17. The CDR3 contains 15 residues. The CDR3 sequence is CASTQGGSDVVKQFF. CDR3 DNA sequence: TGCGCCAGCACCCAAGGGGGCTCGGATGTTGTTAAGCAGTTCTTC. Full variable domain (rest looked up from reference TRBV5-1 and TRBJ2-1): KAGVTQTPRYLIKTRGQQVTLSCSPISGHRSVSWYQQTPGQGLQFLFEYFSETQRNKGNFPGRFSGRQFSNSRSEMNVSTLELGDSALYLCASTQGGSDVVKQFFGPGTRLTVL.

The chain carries TRBV5-5 and TRBJ2-7; possibly TRBD2 for D (5 bases). CDR1 is SGHKS and CDR2 is YYEKEE in the germline V gene (reference sequence). The CDR3 is 15 amino acids. V was clipped by 0 bases and J by 2 bases, with 12 bases between them. The DNA of the CDR3 is TGTGCCAGCAGCTTGGTTTCTGGGAGAACCTACGAGCAGTACTTC. Residues: CASSLVSGRTYEQYF.

CDR3 in DNA: TGTGCCAGCAGTTACTCGGCAGGGGGTGGGAATTCACCCCTCCACTTT. This sequence encodes CASSYSAGGGNSPLHF. The chain has TRBV6-5 and TRBJ1-6; 7 bases map to TRBD1. J lost 7 bases, V lost 0 bases, and 6 bases had no gene match. The CDR3 consists of 16 residues. The germline V gene has CDR1 MNHEY and CDR2 SVGAGI.

The gene calls are TRBV27 and TRBJ1-2; possible D gene TRBD1, 5 bases. The germline V gene encodes CDR1 MNHEY and CDR2 SMNVEV (reference sequence). The CDR3 extends over 14 amino acids. The V end lost 3 bases, the J end lost 11 bases, and 19 bases lay between the germline ends. In DNA form, the CDR3 reads TGTGCCAGCAGTTTCGCAGGGACCCAGCGGGGTTACACCTTC. It yields the protein CASSFAGTQRGYTF.

This clone was observed a handful of times. The chain has TRBV4-1 and TRBJ2-7, with D possibly being TRBD2 (7 bases). Germline values: CDR1 MGHRA, CDR2 YSYEKL. Trimming removed 0 bases at V and 7 bases at J, with 13 bases between. The CDR3 has 14 residues. The CDR3 loop is CASSQDWRGREQYF. The CDR3 nucleotides are TGCGCCAGCAGCCAAGATTGGCGGGGGCGGGAGCAGTACTTC.

This chain uses TRBV6-5 with TRBJ1-1; D is undetermined. Germline CDR1 is MNHEY and CDR2 is SVGAGI. V lost 7 bases and J lost 1, with 4 bases in between. This CDR3 has 11 amino acids. CDR3 sequence: CASTWNTEAFF. As DNA, the CDR3 is TGTGCCAGCACCTGGAACACTGAAGCTTTCTTT.

This clone was observed once. The chain employs TRBV7-2 and TRBJ2-5; D possibly corresponds to TRBD2 (7 bases). The germline gives CDR1 SGHTA, CDR2 FQGNSA. V lost 2 bases and J 4 bases, leaving 20 bases between the germline ends. The CDR3 has 17 amino acids. The CDR3 coding sequence is TGTGCCAGCAGCTTAAAAGGGGGGGGCTGGGCTGGAGAGACCCAGTACTTC. Residues: CASSLKGGGWAGETQYF.

The V gene is TRBV28, the J gene TRBJ1-3; D is perhaps TRBD1 (5 bases). Germline CDR1 MDHEN, CDR2 SYDVKM. Trimming took off 2 bases at V and 2 bases at J, with 7 bases between the two ends. The CDR3 runs to 14 residues. The CDR3 sequence is CASSLPTAGNTIYF. The DNA for the CDR3 is TGTGCCAGCAGTTTACCGACAGCTGGAAACACCATATATTTT.

The chain is built from TRBV7-2 and TRBJ2-7; 8 bases are shared with TRBD1. V lost 0 bases to trimming and J lost 7 bases; unmatched junction nucleotides: 17. The CDR3 totals 18 residues. Germline CDR1 is SGHTA and CDR2 is FQGNSA. This CDR3 reads CASSLAAGGQGARSEQYF. Written as DNA, the CDR3 is TGTGCCAGCAGCTTAGCCGCAGGGGGCCAGGGGGCGCGGTCTGAGCAGTACTTC.

This clone turned up a few times. The chain recombines TRBV5-1 with TRBJ1-2; TRBD1 aligns across 9 bases. Germline CDR1 and CDR2: SGHRS and YFSETQ. V lost 4 bases, J lost 6 bases, and 4 bases stayed unmatched. The CDR3 covers 13 residues. For the CDR3, the DNA is TGCGCCAGCAGCGGTACAGGGGGCGATGGCTACACCTTC. Its translation: CASSGTGGDGYTF.

The chain is built from TRBV3-1 (or the pseudogene TRBV3-2) and TRBJ2-1, with D possibly being TRBD2 (5 bases). V lost 0 bases to trimming and J lost 6 bases, with 12 bases between them. Germline CDR1 is LGHDT and CDR2 is YNNKEL (reference sequence). CDR3 length: 15 residues. The DNA for the CDR3 is TGTGCCAGCAGCCAAGATGTCGCAGGAGGCAATGAGCAGTTCTTC. Residues: CASSQDVAGGNEQFF.